The present T cell receptor (beta chain) was sequenced within a study of shared clonotypes between healthy human individuals. Healthy HIV-negative adults without recent acute infections or vaccinations served as donors. The germline V gene has CDR1 MNHEY and CDR2 SMNVEV (reference sequence). The length of the CDR3 is 13 residues. The germline V and J ends were trimmed by 6 bases and 3 bases, with 12 bases remaining between them. The protocol was immunoSEQ multiplex PCR, while the TCRdb copy is restricted to in-frame clones and leaves out a portion. There are some 1.1 million clones in the sample; around 77% occur only once, and almost 0.9% lies in the top ten.

The receptor was isolated from a man aged 18 to 29 in good health. Some clones in this sample may be carry-over from other donors' samples. J is TRBJ2-7 and V is TRBV27; a weak D match, TRBD1 (6 bases). Material for sequencing was memory CD4+ T cells from PBMCs. Documented subset: CD45RA-negative fraction. CDR3: CASSQGRIYEQYF. The CDR3 DNA reads as TGTGCCAGCAGCCAGGGGAGAATCTACGAGCAGTACTTC.